A selection of T cell receptor beta chains follows, all from one sample in a study of immune cell composition in non-small cell lung cancer. The table came from immunoSEQ multiplex PCR; TCRdb's copy has only in-frame clones and leaves some out. This table holds about 5,000 clones, around 82% found once. The sequenced sample was lung tumor tissue. The source of these receptors is a human donor with non-small cell lung cancer. Both conserved end residues are part of each CDR3. The order of the fields is clone size, J gene, V gene, D gene, CDR3 protein, CDR3 DNA. The D gene is left open where the match is weak. The listing skips clone size in some rows; elsewhere it reads once, few, many or a size class.

.	TRBJ2-5	TRBV29-1	TRBD2	CSGGAGGQGTQYF	TGCAGCGGGGGAGCGGGGGGGCAGGGGACCCAGTACTTC
.	TRBJ1-2	TRBV2	.	CASTELSNYGYTF	TGTGCCAGCACCGAGCTGTCTAACTATGGCTACACCTTC
.	TRBJ2-5	TRBV7-2	.	CASSLAGGETQYF	TGTGCCAGCAGCTTAGCGGGGGGAGAGACCCAGTACTTC
.	TRBJ1-4	TRBV7-9	TRBD1	CASSPGQPSTNEKLFF	TGTGCCAGCAGCCCGGGACAGCCTTCAACTAATGAAAAACTGTTTTTT
.	TRBJ2-7	TRBV19	.	CASSISSQKGQQYF	TGTGCCAGTAGTATCAGCAGCCAAAAGGGGCAGCAGTACTTC
few	TRBJ2-7	TRBV30	.	CAWQGPRYPYEQYF	TGTGCCTGGCAGGGTCCCCGCTACCCATACGAGCAGTACTTC
.	TRBJ2-7	TRBV29-1	TRBD1	CSVGGGRGLYEQYF	TGCAGCGTGGGGGGTGGCAGGGGGCTCTACGAGCAGTACTTC
.	TRBJ2-7	TRBV27	TRBD2	CASSREGPEQYF	TGTGCCAGCTCGCGGGAGGGCCCCGAGCAGTACTTC
.	TRBJ2-7	TRBV4-2	.	CASSQSLGVYEQYF	TGTGCCAGCAGCCAAAGTTTAGGAGTCTACGAGCAGTACTTC
.	TRBJ2-3	TRBV29-1	.	CSVDKFRRITDTQYF	TGCAGCGTTGATAAATTTAGGCGGATCACAGATACGCAGTATTTT
.	TRBJ1-2	TRBV5-6	.	CASSLGRHSEGYTF	TGTGCCAGCAGTTTAGGTAGGCACAGTGAAGGCTACACCTTC
.	TRBJ2-7	TRBV29-1	TRBD2	CSVRLSGDGEQYF	TGCAGCGTTAGGCTAAGCGGGGACGGCGAGCAGTACTTC
.	TRBJ1-1	TRBV9	TRBD1	CASSEQGAEAFF	TGTGCCAGCAGCGAGCAGGGGGCTGAAGCTTTCTTT
few	TRBJ2-3	TRBV2	.	CASNRRQTTSTDTQYF	TGTGCCAGCAATCGGCGACAGACGACTAGCACAGATACGCAGTATTTT
.	TRBJ1-4	TRBV7-9	.	CASRRPPGIDEKLFF	TGTGCCAGCCGCAGACCACCAGGGATCGATGAAAAACTGTTTTTT
.	TRBJ1-2	TRBV6-1	.	CASSPPGEQSYGYTF	TGTGCCAGCAGCCCCCCGGGGGAACAGAGCTATGGCTACACCTTC
.	TRBJ2-1	TRBV7-2	.	CASSLDWGGASAYNEQFF	TGTGCCAGCAGCCTGGATTGGGGGGGGGCCTCGGCCTACAATGAGCAGTTCTTC